Many counts were recorded for the clone carrying this T cell receptor (beta chain). The source of the sample is a study of low-dose radiotherapy and immunotherapy resistance in tumors. Study context: Cohort 2, a group dosed every two weeks at 1 Gy per fraction, received 13 Gy in total over 26 weeks. Intravenous cyclophosphamide 200 mg/m2 was given every two weeks, one day before radiation and immunotherapy. Aspirin was administered orally at 300 mg daily for four cycles, commencing on cycle 1 day 1.

First-strand cDNA relied on TRAV- and TRBV-specific primers spanning alpha and beta chains. The TCRs were subjected to amplification over 20 PCR cycles employing a constant-region primer in conjunction with a V-primer adapter. MiXCR, run by TCRdb on the reads, gives a single entry per CDR3 protein. The top ten hold approximately 8.3% of the sample, which has tens of thousands of distinct CDR3 sequences, under 25% seen once. As for time point: after trial treatment. Noted treatment: LDRT plus nivolumab, ipilimumab, low-dose cyclophosphamide and aspirin (RACIN trial). The TCR comes from a female donor with ovarian cancer. Specimen: PBMCs, collected after low-dose radiotherapy plus immunotherapy.

CDR3 loop: CASSLPGSYEQYF. For the CDR3, the DNA is TGTGCCAGCAGCTTACCGGGGAGCTACGAGCAGTACTTC. This chain links TRBV7-9 with TRBJ2-7; perhaps TRBD2 as D (5 bases). Trimming pared 2 bases from V and 3 bases from J, leaving 8 bases between. Germline CDR1 and CDR2: SEHNR and FQNEAQ (reference sequence). This CDR3 has 13 residues.